The 7 T cell receptor beta chains listed next were all sequenced from one sample in a study of T cells in Graves' hyperthyroidism and ophthalmopathy. Template material for amplifying TCR beta CDR3 regions consisted of RNA transcripts. Primed by the HTBI set, a first-round RT-PCR was run on the TCR CDR3. TCRdb re-called the multiplex PCR reads with MiXCR, one entry per CDR3 protein. The sample lists 500,000 to 600,000 distinct CDR3 sequences, approximately 15% occurring once. Sample: blood. The receptors were sampled from a woman aged 18-29 years with Graves' hyperthyroidism.

This clonotype showed up many times. This rearrangement joins TRBV27 to TRBJ2-7, with 10 bases aligning to TRBD2. Germline CDR1 MNHEY, CDR2 SMNVEV (reference sequence). This CDR3 spans 15 amino acids. Trimming took 5 bases from V and 3 from J; bases not matched to a gene: 7. The CDR3 nucleotides read TGTGCCAGCAGTCCCCGCAAGCGGGAGGGCTACGAGCAGTACTTC. Translating gives CASSPRKREGYEQYF.

This clonotype was detected only a few times. J is TRBJ2-3 and V is TRBV4-3; TRBD2 matches at 10 bases. Germline-derived CDR1 and CDR2 are LGHNA and YSLEER. Trimming removed 3 bases from V and 8 bases from J; junction bases left unmatched: 20. The CDR3 runs to 19 residues. The CDR3 nucleotides read TGCGCCAGCAGCCAGGGGGGGGTAGCGGGGGGTCTAACGGTCGGTACGCAGTATTTT. Its translation is CASSQGGVAGGLTVGTQYF.

The chain employs TRBV20-1 and TRBJ2-7; D may be TRBD1 or TRBD2 (5 bases each). The V gene lost 4 bases and the J gene lost 2 bases, with 12 bases spanning the gap. This CDR3 has 13 residues. The germline gives CDR1 DFQATT, CDR2 SNEGSKA (reference sequence). CDR3 sequence reads: CSATGTSTYEQYF. The CDR3 coding sequence is TGCAGTGCTACCGGGACGTCAACCTACGAGCAGTACTTC.

This clonotype appeared many times. The chain carries TRBV28 and TRBJ2-6, with 9 bases that match TRBD1. Germline values: CDR1 MDHEN, CDR2 SYDVKM. This CDR3 has 16 residues. Losses at the gene ends were 5 bases for V and 2 bases for J; bases not matched to a gene: 4. CDR3 region: CASSITGGAGANVLTF. DNA of the CDR3: TGTGCCAGCAGTATTACAGGGGGCGCTGGGGCCAACGTCCTGACTTTC.

In this sample, this clonotype turned up many times. This chain connects TRBV2 to TRBJ2-7; D may be TRBD2 (6 bases). V was clipped by 4 bases and J by 2 bases, with 18 bases between them. CDR3 size: 16 residues. In germline, CDR1 is SNHLY, CDR2 FYNNEI. As DNA, the CDR3 is TGTGCCAGCAGTGTGGTTACGGGAGCTCCTCCCTACGAGCAGTACTTC. Translated, it gives CASSVVTGAPPYEQYF.

This clonotype was observed a few times. The V and J genes are TRBV6-2 or TRBV6-3 and TRBJ2-5; no definite D call. The CDR3 has 14 amino acids. Trimming pared 8 bases from V and 5 bases from J, leaving 18 bases between. The germline V gene encodes CDR1 MNHEY and CDR2 SVGEGT. CDR3 nucleotides: TGTGCCAGCCTCAACCCGTGGGGTGGGGAGACCCAGTACTTC. Protein product: CASLNPWGGETQYF.

In its sample, this clonotype was seen many times. This chain connects TRBV11-1 to TRBJ2-5, with a possible D match to TRBD1 (6 bases). The CDR3 runs to 13 residues. Trimming left V 4 bases short and J 3 bases short, with 9 bases between. Germline V gene sequence: CDR1 SGHAT, CDR2 FQDESV (reference sequence). This CDR3 is CASSWDNKETQYF. The CDR3 DNA is TGTGCCAGCAGCTGGGACAACAAAGAGACCCAGTACTTC.